This T cell receptor (beta chain) appears in the sequencing data of a study of blood T cell repertoires in COVID-19. About the research overall: Acute and convalescent COVID-19 specimens originated in the United States, Italy and Spain.

The table came from immunoSEQ multiplex PCR; TCRdb's copy has only in-frame clones and leaves some out. The sample lists a few hundred thousand clones, 80% to 85% seen once, with approximately 5% in the top ten. The junction had 1 base not matched to a gene; V was cut back by 0 bases and J by 1 base. In germline, CDR1 is SGHRS, CDR2 YFSETQ. The CDR3 sequence is 15 residues long. V gene TRBV5-1 combines with J gene TRBJ1-1, with 9 bases fitting TRBD1. This clonotype was sampled from a woman in her 70s with COVID-19, enrolled during active disease. The sequencing sample was made of peripheral blood. Written as DNA, the CDR3 is TGCGCCAGCAGCTTGGAGGGACAGGGGAACACTGAAGCTTTCTTT. Translating it yields CASSLEGQGNTEAFF.